The rows below give T cell receptor beta chains drawn from one sample of a study of blood T cell repertoires in COVID-19. Sequenced by immunoSEQ multiplex PCR; TCRdb stores in-frame clones only, minus some. In the table there are 340,000 or so clones, around four fifths of which are singletons. Input material: peripheral blood. These receptors all come from a man aged 25-45 years with active or convalescent COVID-19. Each CDR3 is given without its conserved first and last residue. Where a row states a size, it is once, few, many or the class of an expanded clone; other rows omit it.

j_gene: TRBJ1-1; v_gene: TRBV5-6; abundance: NA; CDR3aa: ASSLQRETEAF
j_gene: TRBJ2-7; v_gene: TRBV30; abundance: NA; CDR3aa: AWRSGRETSLEQY
j_gene: TRBJ2-5; v_gene: TRBV5-1; abundance: NA; CDR3aa: ASSLVADETQY
j_gene: TRBJ1-6; v_gene: TRBV6-6; abundance: NA; CDR3aa: ASQQGAANSPLH
j_gene: TRBJ1-2; v_gene: TRBV6-5; abundance: NA; CDR3aa: ASSTGGHYGYT
j_gene: TRBJ1-2; v_gene: TRBV6-2/TRBV6-3; abundance: once; CDR3aa: ASSAGTGGYT
j_gene: TRBJ2-5; v_gene: TRBV13; abundance: NA; CDR3aa: ASSLATSGRYKQETQY
j_gene: TRBJ1-1; v_gene: TRBV12-3/TRBV12-4; abundance: NA; CDR3aa: ASSQGRNTEAF
j_gene: TRBJ2-5; v_gene: TRBV25-1; abundance: NA; CDR3aa: ASSEYIFVGAGETQY
j_gene: TRBJ2-1; v_gene: TRBV9; abundance: few; CDR3aa: ASSLGLARNEQF
j_gene: TRBJ2-2; v_gene: TRBV28; abundance: NA; CDR3aa: ATLAGGTGELF
j_gene: TRBJ1-6; v_gene: TRBV4-1; abundance: NA; CDR3aa: ASSLPGASDSPLH
j_gene: TRBJ1-3; v_gene: TRBV7-2; abundance: NA; CDR3aa: ASSLGTASGNTIY
j_gene: TRBJ2-7; v_gene: TRBV5-1; abundance: once; CDR3aa: ASSDRGHEQY
j_gene: TRBJ1-3; v_gene: TRBV12-3/TRBV12-4; abundance: NA; CDR3aa: ASQPGARNTIY
j_gene: TRBJ1-5; v_gene: TRBV11-2; abundance: NA; CDR3aa: ASSPEGTEGQPQH
j_gene: TRBJ1-5; v_gene: TRBV30; abundance: NA; CDR3aa: AWRGAQSNQPQH
j_gene: TRBJ2-1; v_gene: TRBV28; abundance: NA; CDR3aa: ASGWGRGTPYNEQF
j_gene: TRBJ2-1; v_gene: TRBV20-1; abundance: NA; CDR3aa: SASGGTSLGEQF
j_gene: TRBJ2-7; v_gene: TRBV3-1/TRBV3-2; abundance: NA; CDR3aa: ASSQGRSVHEQY
j_gene: TRBJ2-5; v_gene: TRBV9; abundance: NA; CDR3aa: ASSVAPGQETQY
j_gene: TRBJ1-3; v_gene: TRBV29-1; abundance: NA; CDR3aa: SISENPGNTIY
j_gene: TRBJ2-7; v_gene: TRBV27; abundance: NA; CDR3aa: ASSYDRGSYEQY
j_gene: TRBJ2-7; v_gene: TRBV3-1/TRBV3-2; abundance: once; CDR3aa: ASSQLVTAYEQY
j_gene: TRBJ2-7; v_gene: TRBV7-3; abundance: NA; CDR3aa: ASSLNGGSGGEQY
j_gene: TRBJ2-7; v_gene: TRBV4-2; abundance: few; CDR3aa: ASSQVASQAYEQY
j_gene: TRBJ1-2; v_gene: TRBV6-5; abundance: NA; CDR3aa: ASKGAGGNYGYT
j_gene: TRBJ2-1; v_gene: TRBV28; abundance: NA; CDR3aa: ASSLRVGQAGDEQF
j_gene: TRBJ2-7; v_gene: TRBV4-2; abundance: few; CDR3aa: ASSSPGLAGGTAAYEQY